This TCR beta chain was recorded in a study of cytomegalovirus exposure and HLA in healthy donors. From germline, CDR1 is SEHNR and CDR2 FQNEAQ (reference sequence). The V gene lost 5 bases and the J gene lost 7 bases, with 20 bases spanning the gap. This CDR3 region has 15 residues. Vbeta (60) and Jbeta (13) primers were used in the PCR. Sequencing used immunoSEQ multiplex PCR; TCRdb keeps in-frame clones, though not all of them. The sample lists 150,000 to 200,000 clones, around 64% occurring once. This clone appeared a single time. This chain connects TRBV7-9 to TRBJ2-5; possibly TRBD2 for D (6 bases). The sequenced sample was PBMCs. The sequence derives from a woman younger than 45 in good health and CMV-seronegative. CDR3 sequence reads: CASSLGRRDLVTQYF. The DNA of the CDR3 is TGTGCCAGCAGCCTAGGACGGCGGGACTTGGTGACCCAGTACTTC. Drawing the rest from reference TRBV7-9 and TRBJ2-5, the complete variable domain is DTGVSQNPRHKITKRGQNVTFRCDPISEHNRLYWYRQTLGQGPEFLTYFQNEAQLEKSRLLSDRFSAERPKGSFSTLEIQRTEQGDSAMYLCASSLGRRDLVTQYFGPGTRLLVL.